These T cell receptor beta chains were read from a single sample in a study of T cells in Graves' hyperthyroidism and ophthalmopathy. Each CDR3 protein gets one entry after TCRdb re-called the multiplex PCR reads with MiXCR. Among around 300,000 distinct CDR3 sequences listed, roughly an eighth were seen once. The specimen sequenced was blood. The receptor set was obtained from a woman between 35 and 50 years old with Graves' hyperthyroidism. Each CDR3 is given with its conserved first and last residue. The D gene is left open where the match is weak. Clone size is not always given. Where it is, it says once, few, many or a class for expanded clones.

j_gene: TRBJ1-1; v_gene: TRBV20-1; d_gene: .; abundance: few; CDR3aa: CSADRGISMNTEAFF; CDR3nt: TGCAGTGCCGATAGGGGGATTTCCATGAACACTGAAGCTTTCTTT
j_gene: TRBJ1-2; v_gene: TRBV5-8; d_gene: TRBD1; abundance: many; CDR3aa: CASSIRQGTNYGYTF; CDR3nt: TGTGCCAGCAGCATCCGACAGGGGACTAACTATGGCTACACCTTC
j_gene: TRBJ2-2; v_gene: TRBV9; d_gene: TRBD2; abundance: .; CDR3aa: CASSVSGLAPRELFF; CDR3nt: TGTGCCAGCAGCGTATCGGGACTAGCGCCGAGGGAGCTGTTTTTT
j_gene: TRBJ2-5; v_gene: TRBV18; d_gene: TRBD2; abundance: few; CDR3aa: CASSPATSGSGETQYF; CDR3nt: TGTGCCAGCTCACCTGCGACTAGCGGGAGTGGAGAGACCCAGTACTTC
j_gene: TRBJ2-1; v_gene: TRBV29-1; d_gene: TRBD2; abundance: few; CDR3aa: CSVARLAGGGNEQFF; CDR3nt: TGCAGCGTTGCCCGACTAGCGGGAGGGGGTAATGAGCAGTTCTTC
j_gene: TRBJ1-5; v_gene: TRBV25-1; d_gene: TRBD1; abundance: many; CDR3aa: CASSERGTGLNQPQHF; CDR3nt: TGTGCCAGCAGTGAACGCGGGACAGGGCTCAATCAGCCCCAGCATTTT
j_gene: TRBJ2-2; v_gene: TRBV27; d_gene: .; abundance: many; CDR3aa: CASSLSRNTGELFF; CDR3nt: TGTGCCAGCAGTTTATCAAGGAACACCGGGGAGCTGTTTTTT
j_gene: TRBJ2-1; v_gene: TRBV4-1; d_gene: TRBD1; abundance: .; CDR3aa: CASSQQRGQGRNEQFF; CDR3nt: TGCGCCAGCAGCCAGCAACGGGGACAGGGAAGAAATGAGCAGTTCTTC
j_gene: TRBJ2-4; v_gene: TRBV7-2; d_gene: .; abundance: few; CDR3aa: CASSPPSERDIQYF; CDR3nt: TGTGCCAGCAGCCCCCCTAGCGAACGCGACATTCAGTACTTC
j_gene: TRBJ2-2; v_gene: TRBV20-1; d_gene: .; abundance: many; CDR3aa: CSARWDNTGELFF; CDR3nt: TGCAGTGCTAGATGGGACAACACCGGGGAGCTGTTTTTT
j_gene: TRBJ1-1; v_gene: TRBV5-4; d_gene: .; abundance: few; CDR3aa: CAINQQDTEAFF; CDR3nt: TGTGCCATCAATCAACAAGACACTGAAGCTTTCTTT
j_gene: TRBJ2-5; v_gene: TRBV29-1; d_gene: TRBD1; abundance: many; CDR3aa: CSVAKDRAGETQYF; CDR3nt: TGCAGCGTTGCCAAGGACAGGGCTGGGGAGACCCAGTACTTC
j_gene: TRBJ2-2; v_gene: TRBV11-2; d_gene: .; abundance: .; CDR3aa: CASSLDRVVQVGELFF; CDR3nt: TGTGCCAGCAGCTTAGATCGGGTAGTGCAGGTCGGGGAGCTGTTTTTT
j_gene: TRBJ2-3; v_gene: TRBV29-1; d_gene: .; abundance: many; CDR3aa: CSGEGGGTDTQYF; CDR3nt: TGCAGCGGGGAAGGGGGTGGCACAGATACGCAGTATTTT
j_gene: TRBJ1-1; v_gene: TRBV5-8; d_gene: .; abundance: few; CDR3aa: CASSRRGRPHRSAFF; CDR3nt: TGTGCCAGCAGCCGGAGGGGTCGACCGCACCGTAGCGCTTTCTTT
j_gene: TRBJ2-3; v_gene: TRBV2; d_gene: .; abundance: many; CDR3aa: CATQAPTRARTDTQYF; CDR3nt: TGTGCCACTCAAGCCCCGACTAGGGCGCGCACAGATACGCAGTATTTT
j_gene: TRBJ1-5; v_gene: TRBV20-1; d_gene: .; abundance: .; CDR3aa: CSARGGSSNQPQHF; CDR3nt: TGCAGTGCCCGAGGGGGGAGTAGCAATCAGCCCCAGCATTTT
j_gene: TRBJ2-2; v_gene: TRBV11-3; d_gene: .; abundance: many; CDR3aa: CASSSVAKAGELFF; CDR3nt: TGTGCCAGCAGCTCGGTAGCCAAGGCGGGGGAGCTGTTTTTT
j_gene: TRBJ2-3; v_gene: TRBV6-1; d_gene: TRBD2; abundance: .; CDR3aa: CASSQAGDGTDTQYF; CDR3nt: TGTGCCAGCAGCCAAGCGGGAGACGGCACAGATACGCAGTATTTT
j_gene: TRBJ2-7; v_gene: TRBV7-9; d_gene: .; abundance: many; CDR3aa: CASSLGTGVRAYEQYF; CDR3nt: TGTGCCAGCAGCTTAGGGACGGGAGTGAGAGCCTACGAGCAGTACTTC
j_gene: TRBJ2-5; v_gene: TRBV11-3; d_gene: .; abundance: many; CDR3aa: CASQGDLGVKETQYF; CDR3nt: TGTGCCAGCCAGGGAGATTTGGGGGTGAAAGAGACCCAGTACTTC
j_gene: TRBJ1-5; v_gene: TRBV28; d_gene: .; abundance: few; CDR3aa: CASSLVRQPQHF; CDR3nt: TGTGCCAGCAGTTTAGTTCGGCAGCCCCAGCATTTT
j_gene: TRBJ2-1; v_gene: TRBV10-3; d_gene: .; abundance: few; CDR3aa: CAISEETPRRDEQFF; CDR3nt: TGTGCCATCAGTGAAGAGACTCCCCGGAGGGATGAGCAGTTCTTC
j_gene: TRBJ2-3; v_gene: TRBV6-1; d_gene: .; abundance: .; CDR3aa: CASWGTGLGSTDTQYF; CDR3nt: TGTGCCAGCTGGGGAACAGGGTTGGGTTCGACAGATACGCAGTATTTT
j_gene: TRBJ1-1; v_gene: TRBV5-5; d_gene: .; abundance: many; CDR3aa: CASRGSGGNTEAFF; CDR3nt: TGTGCCAGCAGGGGGAGTGGCGGGAACACTGAAGCTTTCTTT
j_gene: TRBJ2-7; v_gene: TRBV28; d_gene: .; abundance: many; CDR3aa: CASSHQGHYEQYF; CDR3nt: TGTGCCAGCAGCCACCAGGGCCACTACGAGCAGTACTTC
j_gene: TRBJ2-3; v_gene: TRBV7-3; d_gene: .; abundance: many; CDR3aa: CASSQRGGGDTQYF; CDR3nt: TGTGCCAGCAGCCAACGGGGCGGAGGAGATACGCAGTATTTT
j_gene: TRBJ2-1; v_gene: TRBV2; d_gene: TRBD2; abundance: many; CDR3aa: CASSEAPSSSGSGDEQFF; CDR3nt: TGTGCCAGCAGTGAAGCGCCCTCCTCTAGCGGGAGCGGGGATGAGCAGTTCTTC
j_gene: TRBJ1-1; v_gene: TRBV7-8; d_gene: .; abundance: many; CDR3aa: CASSLGPGEAFF; CDR3nt: TGTGCCAGCAGCCTCGGACCAGGAGAAGCTTTCTTT
j_gene: TRBJ2-7; v_gene: TRBV4-2; d_gene: .; abundance: few; CDR3aa: CASSQGGTPYEQYF; CDR3nt: TGTGCCAGCAGCCAAGGGGGAACCCCCTACGAGCAGTACTTC
j_gene: TRBJ1-2; v_gene: TRBV30; d_gene: TRBD1; abundance: many; CDR3aa: CAGGDRSYGGYTF; CDR3nt: TGTGCCGGAGGGGACAGATCCTATGGCGGCTACACCTTC
j_gene: TRBJ2-1; v_gene: TRBV12-3/TRBV12-4; d_gene: TRBD2; abundance: few; CDR3aa: CASSATSGRAGEQFF; CDR3nt: TGTGCCAGCAGTGCGACTAGCGGGAGGGCGGGTGAGCAGTTCTTC
j_gene: TRBJ1-5; v_gene: TRBV6-2/TRBV6-3; d_gene: TRBD1; abundance: many; CDR3aa: CASSTWGQGRVRPQHF; CDR3nt: TGTGCCAGCAGTACTTGGGGACAGGGCCGGGTTCGGCCCCAGCATTTT
j_gene: TRBJ2-1; v_gene: TRBV5-1; d_gene: .; abundance: few; CDR3aa: CASSLGVLNEQFF; CDR3nt: TGCGCCAGCAGCTTGGGAGTTTTGAATGAGCAGTTCTTC
j_gene: TRBJ2-7; v_gene: TRBV28; d_gene: TRBD2; abundance: .; CDR3aa: CASSPRSPSSGSGYEQYF; CDR3nt: TGTGCCAGCAGTCCAAGGTCCCCTTCTAGCGGGAGCGGATACGAGCAGTACTTC
j_gene: TRBJ1-1; v_gene: TRBV15; d_gene: .; abundance: many; CDR3aa: CATSRDRGVKAFF; CDR3nt: TGTGCCACCAGCAGAGATAGGGGTGTAAAAGCTTTCTTT
j_gene: TRBJ1-4; v_gene: TRBV19; d_gene: .; abundance: .; CDR3aa: CASTTKGGRSEKLFF; CDR3nt: TGTGCCAGTACCACCAAGGGGGGCCGGAGTGAAAAACTGTTTTTT
j_gene: TRBJ2-3; v_gene: TRBV5-1; d_gene: .; abundance: few; CDR3aa: CASSLAVSSDTQYF; CDR3nt: TGCGCCAGCAGCTTGGCAGTCAGTTCAGATACGCAGTATTTT
j_gene: TRBJ2-2; v_gene: TRBV19; d_gene: TRBD1; abundance: few; CDR3aa: CATRGGAHTGELFF; CDR3nt: TGTGCCACTCGAGGGGGCGCACACACCGGGGAGCTGTTTTTT
j_gene: TRBJ1-5; v_gene: TRBV19; d_gene: .; abundance: .; CDR3aa: CASSRMWSSNQPQHF; CDR3nt: TGTGCCAGTAGTAGGATGTGGAGTAGCAATCAGCCCCAGCATTTT
j_gene: TRBJ2-7; v_gene: TRBV28; d_gene: TRBD2; abundance: .; CDR3aa: CASTAGSGRWSYEQYF; CDR3nt: TGTGCCAGCACCGCAGGGAGCGGGAGATGGTCCTACGAGCAGTACTTC
j_gene: TRBJ1-2; v_gene: TRBV10-3; d_gene: TRBD1; abundance: .; CDR3aa: CASWTGDSVYTF; CDR3nt: TGTGCCAGCTGGACAGGGGATTCCGTCTACACCTTC
j_gene: TRBJ2-2; v_gene: TRBV4-1; d_gene: TRBD2; abundance: .; CDR3aa: CASSQGPGLAAGELFF; CDR3nt: TGCGCCAGCAGCCAAGGTCCGGGACTAGCGGCCGGAGAGCTGTTTTTT
j_gene: TRBJ1-4; v_gene: TRBV18; d_gene: .; abundance: many; CDR3aa: CASSPYGEKLFF; CDR3nt: TGTGCCAGCTCACCATACGGTGAAAAACTGTTTTTT